This T cell receptor beta chain was retrieved from a study of blood T cell dynamics during melanoma immunotherapy. The overall study: Metastatic melanoma patients received first-line pembrolizumab or nivolumab plus ipilimumab.

V trimming: 3 bases; J trimming: 9 bases; junction bases outside the gene matches: 9. Germline V CDR1 and CDR2: KGHSY, FQNENV. The CDR3 consists of 15 residues. Time point meaning: week 3, after first cycle of checkpoint inhibitor. Blood was drawn before treatment and at week 3 after checkpoint blockade. Prior systemic cancer therapy, immunosuppressant use and other active malignancies excluded patients. The data were produced by immunoSEQ multiplex PCR, yet TCRdb's version contains in-frame clones alone and is incomplete. The sample shows under 20,000 clones, around 90% of them seen only once. The receptor comes from a human donor with melanoma. The V and J genes are TRBV16 and TRBJ1-5; the match to TRBD1 covers 9 bases. Sequences were derived from blood, sampled from a patient treated with checkpoint blockade. In nucleotides, the CDR3 is TGTGCCAGCAGCCATTCGGGACAGGGCATTTCGCCCCAGCATTTT. Its protein is CASSHSGQGISPQHF.